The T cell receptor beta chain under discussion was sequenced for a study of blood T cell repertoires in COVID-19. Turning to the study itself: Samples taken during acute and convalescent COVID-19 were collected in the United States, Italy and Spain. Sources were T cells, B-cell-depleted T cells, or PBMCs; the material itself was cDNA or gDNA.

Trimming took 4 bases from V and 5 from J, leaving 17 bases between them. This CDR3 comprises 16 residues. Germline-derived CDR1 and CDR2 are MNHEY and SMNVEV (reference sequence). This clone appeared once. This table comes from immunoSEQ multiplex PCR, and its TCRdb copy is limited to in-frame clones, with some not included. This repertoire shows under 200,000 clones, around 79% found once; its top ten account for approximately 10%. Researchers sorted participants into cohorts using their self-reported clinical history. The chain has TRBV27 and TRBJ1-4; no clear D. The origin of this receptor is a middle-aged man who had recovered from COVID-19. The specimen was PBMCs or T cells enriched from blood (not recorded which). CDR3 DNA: TGTGCCAGCAGTTCCCCAGCCCGCGCGGGAAATGAAAAACTGTTTTTT. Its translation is CASSSPARAGNEKLFF.